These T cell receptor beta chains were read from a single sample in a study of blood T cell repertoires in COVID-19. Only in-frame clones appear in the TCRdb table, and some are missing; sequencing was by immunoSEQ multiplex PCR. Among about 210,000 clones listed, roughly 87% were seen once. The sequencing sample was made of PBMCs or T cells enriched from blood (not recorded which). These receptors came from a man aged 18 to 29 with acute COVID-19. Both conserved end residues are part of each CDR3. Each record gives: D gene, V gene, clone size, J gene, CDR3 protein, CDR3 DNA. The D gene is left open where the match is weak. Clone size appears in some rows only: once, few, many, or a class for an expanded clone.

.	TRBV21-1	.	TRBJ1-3	CASSKNRENTIYF	TGTGCCAGCAGCAAAAATAGAGAAAACACCATATATTTT
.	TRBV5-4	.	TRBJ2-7	CASSFTSSYEQYF	TGTGCCAGCAGCTTTACTAGCTCCTACGAGCAGTACTTC
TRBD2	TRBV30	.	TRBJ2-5	CAWLPGLAVQETQYF	TGTGCCTGGTTGCCGGGACTAGCAGTCCAAGAGACCCAGTACTTC
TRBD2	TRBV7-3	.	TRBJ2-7	CASSHAGEGSYEQYF	TGTGCCAGCAGCCACGCGGGGGAGGGCTCCTACGAGCAGTACTTC
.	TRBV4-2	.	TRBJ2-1	CASSQELARNEQFF	TGTGCCAGCAGCCAAGAGCTAGCGAGGAATGAGCAGTTCTTC
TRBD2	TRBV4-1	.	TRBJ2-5	CASSQAGVSGRDAETQYF	TGCGCCAGCAGCCAAGCAGGAGTTAGCGGGAGGGATGCCGAGACCCAGTACTTC
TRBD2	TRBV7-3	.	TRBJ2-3	CASSSGTRRDTQYF	TGTGCCAGCAGCTCGGGGACTAGAAGGGATACGCAGTATTTT
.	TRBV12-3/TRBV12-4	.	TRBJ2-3	CASSLGPEDTQYF	TGTGCCAGCAGTTTGGGCCCTGAAGATACGCAGTATTTT
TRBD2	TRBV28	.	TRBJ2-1	CASSLTSGSSYNEQFF	TGTGCCAGCAGTTTGACTAGCGGGAGTTCCTACAATGAGCAGTTCTTC
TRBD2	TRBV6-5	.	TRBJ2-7	CASSWKLASPYEQYF	TGTGCCAGCAGTTGGAAACTAGCGAGCCCCTACGAGCAGTACTTC
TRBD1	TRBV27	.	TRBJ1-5	CASSSPDRDDNQPQHF	TGTGCCAGCAGTTCCCCGGACAGGGATGACAATCAGCCCCAGCATTTT
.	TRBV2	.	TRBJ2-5	CASSEATETQYF	TGTGCCAGCAGTGAGGCCACAGAGACCCAGTACTTC
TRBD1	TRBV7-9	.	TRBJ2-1	CASSLIGTGTGFYNEQFF	TGTGCCAGCAGCTTGATTGGCACCGGGACAGGGTTCTACAATGAGCAGTTCTTC
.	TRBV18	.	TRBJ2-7	CASSPPPGADEQYF	TGTGCCAGCTCACCACCTCCAGGGGCCGATGAGCAGTACTTC
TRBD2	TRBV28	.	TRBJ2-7	CASSLAAHLYEQYF	TGTGCCAGCAGTCTAGCGGCCCACTTATACGAGCAGTACTTC
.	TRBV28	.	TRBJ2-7	CASSLSPSYEQYF	TGTGCCAGCAGTTTGTCTCCTTCCTACGAGCAGTACTTC
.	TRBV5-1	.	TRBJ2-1	CASSLRLAYNEQFF	TGCGCCAGCAGCTTGCGCCTAGCGTACAATGAGCAGTTCTTC
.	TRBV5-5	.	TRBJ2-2	CASSPWAGTGNTGELFF	TGTGCCAGCAGCCCTTGGGCGGGGACGGGGAACACCGGGGAGCTGTTTTTT
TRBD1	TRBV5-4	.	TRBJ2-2	CASSPGTVWNTGELFF	TGTGCCAGCAGCCCTGGGACAGTATGGAACACCGGGGAGCTGTTTTTT
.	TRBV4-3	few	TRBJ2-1	CASSQQFENENEQFF	TGCGCCAGCAGCCAACAATTCGAGAACGAAAATGAGCAGTTCTTC
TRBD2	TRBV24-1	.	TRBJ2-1	CATSDTGTSGVNNEQFF	TGTGCCACCAGTGATACCGGGACTAGCGGGGTTAACAATGAGCAGTTCTTC
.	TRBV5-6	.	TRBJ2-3	CASRRYYTDTQYF	TGTGCCAGCAGGCGGTATTACACAGATACGCAGTATTTT
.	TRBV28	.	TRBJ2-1	CASVLAGGVNEQFF	TGTGCCAGCGTTTTGGCAGGAGGGGTCAATGAGCAGTTCTTC
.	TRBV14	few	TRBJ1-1	CASSLSRWNTEAFF	TGTGCCAGCAGTCTTAGCCGATGGAACACTGAAGCTTTCTTT
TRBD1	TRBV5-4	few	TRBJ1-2	CASSSRDRRHYGYTF	TGTGCCAGCAGCTCCCGGGACAGGCGTCACTATGGCTACACCTTC
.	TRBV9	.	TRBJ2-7	CASSVSGIGTYEQYF	TGTGCCAGCAGCGTAAGCGGCATTGGGACCTACGAGCAGTACTTC
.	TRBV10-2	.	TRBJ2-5	CASSLLAAGETQYF	TGCGCCAGCAGCTTACTAGCAGCAGGGGAGACCCAGTACTTC
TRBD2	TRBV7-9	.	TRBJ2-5	CASSSFRGDQETQYF	TGTGCCAGCAGCTCCTTCCGGGGGGATCAAGAGACCCAGTACTTC